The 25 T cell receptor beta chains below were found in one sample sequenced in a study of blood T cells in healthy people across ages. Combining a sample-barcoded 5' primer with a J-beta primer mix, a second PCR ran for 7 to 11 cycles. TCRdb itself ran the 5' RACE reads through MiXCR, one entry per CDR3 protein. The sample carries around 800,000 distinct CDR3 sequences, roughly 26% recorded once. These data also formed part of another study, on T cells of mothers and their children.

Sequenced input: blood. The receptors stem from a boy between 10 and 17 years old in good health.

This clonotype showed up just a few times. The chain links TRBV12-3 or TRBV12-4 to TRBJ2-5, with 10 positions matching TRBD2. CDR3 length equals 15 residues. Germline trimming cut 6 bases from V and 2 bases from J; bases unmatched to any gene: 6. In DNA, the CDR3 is TGTGCCAGCAGGCCTGGGACTAGCGTACAAGAGACCCAGTACTTC. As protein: CASRPGTSVQETQYF.

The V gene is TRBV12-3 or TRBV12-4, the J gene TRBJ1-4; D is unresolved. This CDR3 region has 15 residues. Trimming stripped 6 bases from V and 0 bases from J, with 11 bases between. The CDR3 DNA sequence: TGTGCCAGCAGGGGCCCTTATTCAACTAATGAAAAACTGTTTTTT. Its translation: CASRGPYSTNEKLFF.

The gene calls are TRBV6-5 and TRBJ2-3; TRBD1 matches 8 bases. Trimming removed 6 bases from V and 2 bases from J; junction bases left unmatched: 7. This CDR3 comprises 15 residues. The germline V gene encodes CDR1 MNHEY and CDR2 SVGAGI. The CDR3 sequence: CASRRTGTLTDTQYF. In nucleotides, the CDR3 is TGTGCCAGCAGGAGGACAGGGACCCTCACAGATACGCAGTATTTT.

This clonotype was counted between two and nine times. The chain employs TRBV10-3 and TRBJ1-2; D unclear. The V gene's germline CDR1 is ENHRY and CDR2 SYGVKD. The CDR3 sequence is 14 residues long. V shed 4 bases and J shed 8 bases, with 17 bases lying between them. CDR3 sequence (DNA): TGTGCCATCAGTGGCTCGGGTGACATTTTCGGCTACACCTTC. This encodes CAISGSGDIFGYTF.

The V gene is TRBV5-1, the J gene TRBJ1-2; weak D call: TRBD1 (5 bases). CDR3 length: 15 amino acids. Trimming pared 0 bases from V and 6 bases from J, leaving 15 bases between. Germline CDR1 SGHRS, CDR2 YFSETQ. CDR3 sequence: CASSLAQGRTNGYTF. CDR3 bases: TGCGCCAGCAGCTTGGCGCAGGGAAGGACTAATGGCTACACCTTC.

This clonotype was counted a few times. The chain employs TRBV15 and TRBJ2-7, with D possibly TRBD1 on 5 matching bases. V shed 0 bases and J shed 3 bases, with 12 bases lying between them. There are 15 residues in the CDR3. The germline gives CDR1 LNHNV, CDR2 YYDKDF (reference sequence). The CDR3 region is CATSRDKGLLYEQYF. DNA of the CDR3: TGTGCCACCAGCAGAGATAAGGGGCTCCTCTACGAGCAGTACTTC.

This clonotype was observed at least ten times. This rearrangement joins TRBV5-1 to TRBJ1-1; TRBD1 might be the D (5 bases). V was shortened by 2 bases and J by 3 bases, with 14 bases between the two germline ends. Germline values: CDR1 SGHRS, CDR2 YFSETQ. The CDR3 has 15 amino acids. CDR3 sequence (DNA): TGCGCCAGCAGCTTCCGCCAGGGTGGGTACACTGAAGCTTTCTTT. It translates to CASSFRQGGYTEAFF. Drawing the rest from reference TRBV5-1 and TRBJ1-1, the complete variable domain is KAGVTQTPRYLIKTRGQQVTLSCSPISGHRSVSWYQQTPGQGLQFLFEYFSETQRNKGNFPGRFSGRQFSNSRSEMNVSTLELGDSALYLCASSFRQGGYTEAFFGQGTRLTVV.

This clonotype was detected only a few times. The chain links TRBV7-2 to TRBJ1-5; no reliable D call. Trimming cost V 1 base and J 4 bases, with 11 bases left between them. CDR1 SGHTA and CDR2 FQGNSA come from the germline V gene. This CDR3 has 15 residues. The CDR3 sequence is CASSLGLTGNQPQHF. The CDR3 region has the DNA TGTGCCAGCAGCTTAGGTCTTACGGGAAATCAGCCCCAGCATTTT. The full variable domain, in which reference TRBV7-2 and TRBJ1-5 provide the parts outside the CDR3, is GAGVSQSPSNKVTEKGKDVELRCDPISGHTALYWYRQSLGQGLEFLIYFQGNSAPDKSGLPSDRFSAERTGGSVSTLTIQRTQQEDSAVYLCASSLGLTGNQPQHFGDGTRLSIL.

CDR3: CASSSLTPEETQYF. The CDR3, as DNA: TGTGCCAGCAGCTCCTTAACCCCGGAGGAGACCCAGTACTTC. This chain joins TRBV7-8 and TRBJ2-5; D is unresolved. The CDR3 runs to 14 residues. Germline lookup yields CDR1 SGHVS and CDR2 FQNEAQ. Trimming pared 4 bases from V and 5 bases from J, leaving 14 bases between.

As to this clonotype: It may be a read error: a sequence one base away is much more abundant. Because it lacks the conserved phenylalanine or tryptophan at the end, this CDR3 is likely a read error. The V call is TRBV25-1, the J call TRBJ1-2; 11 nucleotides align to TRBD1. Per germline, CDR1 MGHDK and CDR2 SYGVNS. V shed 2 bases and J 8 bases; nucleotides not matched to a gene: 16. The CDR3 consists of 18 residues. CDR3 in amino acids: CASSEPLYAPGQGEGYTS. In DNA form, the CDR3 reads TGTGCCAGCAGTGAACCCCTCTATGCGCCGGGACAGGGGGAAGGCTACACCTCC.

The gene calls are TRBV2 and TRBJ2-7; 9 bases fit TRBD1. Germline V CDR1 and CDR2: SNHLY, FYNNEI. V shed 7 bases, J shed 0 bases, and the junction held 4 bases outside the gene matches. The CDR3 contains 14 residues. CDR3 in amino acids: CASTPGQGSYEQYF. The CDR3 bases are TGTGCCAGCACGCCGGGACAGGGCTCCTACGAGCAGTACTTC.

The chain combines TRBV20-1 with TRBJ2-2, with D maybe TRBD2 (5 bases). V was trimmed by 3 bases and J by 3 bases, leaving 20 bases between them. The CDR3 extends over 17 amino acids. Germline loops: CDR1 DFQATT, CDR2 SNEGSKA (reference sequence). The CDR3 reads CSASSTGGGTYTGELFF. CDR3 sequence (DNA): TGCAGTGCTAGTTCCACGGGCGGAGGAACTTACACCGGGGAGCTGTTTTTT.

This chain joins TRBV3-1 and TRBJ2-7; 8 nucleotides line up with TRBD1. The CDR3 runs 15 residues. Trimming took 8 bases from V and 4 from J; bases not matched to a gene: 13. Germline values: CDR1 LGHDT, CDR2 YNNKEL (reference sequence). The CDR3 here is CASGERQGTWYEQYF. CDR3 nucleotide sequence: TGTGCCAGCGGGGAGAGACAGGGGACGTGGTACGAGCAGTACTTC.

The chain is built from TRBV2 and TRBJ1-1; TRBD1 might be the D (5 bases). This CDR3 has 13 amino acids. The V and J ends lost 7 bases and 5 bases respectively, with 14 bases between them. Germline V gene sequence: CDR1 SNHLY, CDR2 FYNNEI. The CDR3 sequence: CASTEARETEAFF. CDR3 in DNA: TGTGCCAGCACCGAGGCCAGGGAAACTGAAGCTTTCTTT.

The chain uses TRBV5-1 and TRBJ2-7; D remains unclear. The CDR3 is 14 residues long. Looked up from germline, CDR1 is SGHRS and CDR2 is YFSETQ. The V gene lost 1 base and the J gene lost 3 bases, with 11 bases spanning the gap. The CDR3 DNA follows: TGCGCCAGCAGCTTGATAGGTGCTTACTACGAGCAGTACTTC. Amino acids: CASSLIGAYYEQYF.

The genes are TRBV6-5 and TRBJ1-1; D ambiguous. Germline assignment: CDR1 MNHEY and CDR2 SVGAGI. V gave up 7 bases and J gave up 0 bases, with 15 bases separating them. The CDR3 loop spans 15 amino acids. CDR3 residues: CASTHIGEMNTEAFF. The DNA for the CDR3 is TGTGCCAGCACCCACATCGGGGAGATGAACACTGAAGCTTTCTTT.

In nucleotides, the CDR3 is TGTGCCAGCAGCGCGGGACAGGGCTGGGACACTGAAGCTTTCTTT. Amino acids: CASSAGQGWDTEAFF. The chain carries TRBV9 and TRBJ1-1; 9 nucleotides line up with TRBD1. Trimming took 3 bases from V and 3 from J; bases not matched to a gene: 6. The CDR3 contains 15 residues. Germline-derived CDR1 and CDR2 are SGDLS and YYNGEE.

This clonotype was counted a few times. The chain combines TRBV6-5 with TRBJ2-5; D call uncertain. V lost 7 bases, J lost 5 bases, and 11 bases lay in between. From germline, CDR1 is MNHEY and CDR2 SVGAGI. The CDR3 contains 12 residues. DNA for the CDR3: TGTGCCAGCACGGCCCCTGGGGAGACCCAGTACTTC. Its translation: CASTAPGETQYF.

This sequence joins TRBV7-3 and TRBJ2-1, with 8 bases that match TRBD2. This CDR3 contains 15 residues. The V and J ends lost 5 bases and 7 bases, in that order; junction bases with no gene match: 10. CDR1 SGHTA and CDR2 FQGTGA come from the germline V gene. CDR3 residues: CASSQTVAGNNEQFF. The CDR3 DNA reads TGTGCCAGCAGCCAAACGGTAGCGGGGAATAATGAGCAGTTCTTC.

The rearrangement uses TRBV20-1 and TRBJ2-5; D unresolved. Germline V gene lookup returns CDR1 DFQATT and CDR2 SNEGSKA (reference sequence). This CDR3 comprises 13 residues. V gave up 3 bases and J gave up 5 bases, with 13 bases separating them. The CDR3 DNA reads TGCAGTGCTAGTATGTTAGCTACCGAGACCCAGTACTTC. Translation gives CSASMLATETQYF.

The CDR3 loop is CASSPTGTAFYGYTF. The CDR3 nucleotides read TGTGCCAGCAGCCCTACCGGGACAGCTTTCTATGGCTACACCTTC. The genes are TRBV28 and TRBJ1-2; TRBD1 matches at 7 bases. This CDR3 has 15 residues. The junction had 11 bases not matched to a gene; V was cut back by 6 bases and J by 4 bases. From germline, CDR1 is MDHEN and CDR2 SYDVKM.

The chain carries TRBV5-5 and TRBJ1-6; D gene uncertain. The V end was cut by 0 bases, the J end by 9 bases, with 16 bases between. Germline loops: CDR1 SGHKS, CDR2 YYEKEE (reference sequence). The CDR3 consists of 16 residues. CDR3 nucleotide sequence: TGTGCCAGCAGCTTGGAAGGGTTCGCATTGCGTTCACCCCTCCACTTT. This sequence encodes CASSLEGFALRSPLHF.

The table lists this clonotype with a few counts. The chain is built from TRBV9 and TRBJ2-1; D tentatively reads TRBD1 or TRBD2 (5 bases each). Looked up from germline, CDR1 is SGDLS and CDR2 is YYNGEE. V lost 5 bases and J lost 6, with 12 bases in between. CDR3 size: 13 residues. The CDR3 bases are TGTGCCAGCAGTTCTGGGACCCTCAATGAGCAGTTCTTC. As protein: CASSSGTLNEQFF.

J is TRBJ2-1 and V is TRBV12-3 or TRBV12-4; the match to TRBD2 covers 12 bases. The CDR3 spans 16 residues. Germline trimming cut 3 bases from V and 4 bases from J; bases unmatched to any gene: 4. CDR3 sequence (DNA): TGTGCCAGCAGTTTGAGACTAGCGGGGGTTTACAATGAGCAGTTCTTC. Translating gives CASSLRLAGVYNEQFF.

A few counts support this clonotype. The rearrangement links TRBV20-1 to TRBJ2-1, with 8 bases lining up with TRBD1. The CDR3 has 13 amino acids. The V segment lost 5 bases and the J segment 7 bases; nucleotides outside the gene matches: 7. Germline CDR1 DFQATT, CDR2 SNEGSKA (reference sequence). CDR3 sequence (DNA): TGCAGTGCTCCCTCGGACAGGGAGAATGAGCAGTTCTTC. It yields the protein CSAPSDRENEQFF.